This TCR beta chain was identified during a study of regulatory T cells in long-lasting Graves disease. Relying on iRepertoire HTBI primers and Arm-PCR of CDR3 regions, the team built TCR beta libraries. TCRdb re-called the multiplex PCR reads with MiXCR, one entry per CDR3 protein. The repertoire holds approximately 350,000 distinct CDR3 sequences, with under 20% as singletons. The time point is: newly diagnosed GD, antithyroid drugs for less than 3 months. RNA extracted from PBMCs served as the sequencing template. The germline V gene encodes CDR1 SGHAT and CDR2 FQNNGV. J lost 3 bases, V lost 3 bases, and 3 bases had no gene match. This CDR3 has 15 amino acids. The sample holds many counts of this clonotype. These sequences were also reported in another study, on T cells in Graves' hyperthyroidism and ophthalmopathy.

This TCR was sampled from a woman aged 18-35 years with Graves disease. The specimen was peripheral blood mononuclear cells (PBMCs), collected at new diagnosis, from a patient treated with antithyroid drugs. This chain links TRBV11-2 with TRBJ2-1, with 9 nucleotides matching TRBD1. The chain's CDR3 is CASSFGTGNYNEQFF. DNA of the CDR3: TGTGCCAGCAGCTTTGGGACAGGGAACTACAATGAGCAGTTCTTC.